The 9 T cell receptor beta chains given below trace back to one sample, sequenced in a study of shared clonotypes between healthy human individuals. Only in-frame clones appear in the TCRdb table, and some are missing; sequencing was by immunoSEQ multiplex PCR. In the table there are 490,000 or so clones, about 79% of which are singletons. Sequencing used PBMCs. These receptors originate from a woman in her 40s in good health. Some clones in this sample may be carry-over from other donors' samples.

The chain's CDR3 is CASSVRDSRPNSGQYF. CDR3 in DNA: TGTGCCAGCAGTGTACGGGACTCCAGGCCCAATAGTGGGCAGTACTTC. The chain carries TRBV28 and TRBJ2-7; D is possibly TRBD2 (6 bases). V lost 5 bases, J lost 9 bases, and 26 bases lay in between. Per germline, CDR1 MDHEN and CDR2 SYDVKM. There are 16 residues in the CDR3.

V gene TRBV16 combines with J gene TRBJ2-4, with a weak D call TRBD1 (6 bases). Trimming shortened V by 2 bases and J by 12 bases, and 17 bases separated the two germline ends. Per the germline V gene, CDR1 is KGHSY and CDR2 is FQNENV. The CDR3 consists of 14 residues. In DNA, the CDR3 is TGTGCCAGCAGCCAAACTGGGGGCTATGGGACTCAGTACTTC. This encodes CASSQTGGYGTQYF.

In DNA, the CDR3 is TGTGCCAGCAGCGTAACCCAGCAAGAGACCCAGTACTTC. Residues: CASSVTQQETQYF. This chain joins TRBV9 and TRBJ2-5; D is ambiguous. The CDR3 has 13 residues. Germline V gives CDR1 SGDLS, CDR2 YYNGEE. V was clipped by 1 base and J by 2 bases, with 6 bases between them.

With respect to this clone: A much bigger clone sits one base away, suggesting this may be a read error. The chain uses TRBV30 and TRBJ2-1; possibly TRBD2 for D (5 bases). The V gene's germline CDR1 is GTSNPN and CDR2 SVGIG (reference sequence). V was cut by 3 bases and J by 9 bases, with 18 bases left in between. The CDR3 is 14 amino acids. CDR3 coding DNA: TGTGCCTGGAGAGGAGGAGGAGTGGGAGTTGAGCAGTTCTTC. Translating gives CAWRGGGVGVEQFF. The whole variable domain, filled in from reference TRBV30 and TRBJ2-1, reads SQTIHQWPATLVQPVGSPLSLECTVEGTSNPNLYWYRQAAGRGLQLLFYSVGIGQISSEVPQNLSASRPQDRQFILSSKKLLLSDSGFYLCAWRGGGVGVEQFFGPGTRLTVL.

The gene calls are TRBV9 and TRBJ2-7; D uncertain. The length of the CDR3 is 13 residues. From germline, CDR1 is SGDLS and CDR2 YYNGEE. The V gene lost 3 bases and the J gene lost 0 bases, with 7 bases spanning the gap. This chain's CDR3 is CASSGWDSYEQYF. CDR3 coding DNA: TGTGCCAGCAGCGGGTGGGACTCCTACGAGCAGTACTTC.

The V call is TRBV20-1, the J call TRBJ1-1, with D perhaps TRBD1 (5 bases). V was cut by 5 bases and J by 10 bases, with 11 bases left in between. Germline loops: CDR1 DFQATT, CDR2 SNEGSKA (reference sequence). The CDR3 loop spans 10 amino acids. The CDR3 DNA sequence: TGCAGTGCTGGGGGGAGGGGAGCTTTCTTT. Translating gives CSAGGRGAFF.

This chain uses TRBV6-1 with TRBJ1-5; TRBD1 might be the D (6 bases). The CDR3 contains 14 residues. V lost 6 bases, J lost 4 bases, and 13 bases lay in between. Germline CDR1 reads MNHNS; CDR2 reads SASEGT. The CDR3 loop reads CASRGGALNQPQHF. CDR3 nucleotide sequence: TGTGCCAGCAGAGGGGGGGCCTTAAATCAGCCCCAGCATTTT.

The rearrangement links TRBV7-2 to TRBJ2-3, with 10 positions matching TRBD2. The CDR3 runs 14 residues. V was pared by 6 bases and J by 6 bases, with 6 bases of the junction left unmatched. Per germline, CDR1 SGHTA and CDR2 FQGNSA. The CDR3 here is CASRSGGASDTQYF. The DNA of the CDR3 is TGTGCCAGCAGGAGCGGGGGGGCCTCGGATACGCAGTATTTT.

This clone was seen ten or more times. The rearrangement uses TRBV7-9 and TRBJ2-1, with 8 nucleotides matching TRBD1. V dropped 10 bases and J dropped 5; count of bases not matched to a gene: 10. CDR3 length: 14 amino acids. Germline V gene data show CDR1 as SEHNR and CDR2 as FQNEAQ (reference sequence). The CDR3: CATEDRAFNNEQFF. The CDR3 DNA sequence: TGTGCCACCGAGGACAGGGCGTTTAACAATGAGCAGTTCTTC.